This is a list of T cell receptor beta chains from one sample in a study of tumor and adjacent non-tumor tissue in lung cancer. TCRdb independently ran MiXCR on the multiplex PCR reads; one entry per CDR3 protein. The table shows just over 200,000 distinct CDR3 sequences, with less than 80% occurring only once. The sample comprised lung tumor tissue. These receptors were obtained from a man in his sixties with non-small cell lung cancer. CDR3s include the opening cysteine and the closing phenylalanine or tryptophan. A D gene is named only where the DNA matches it firmly. Clone size is given for some rows only: seen once, a few or many times, or a class if the clone is expanded.

-,-,TRBV11-1,TRBJ2-7,TGTGCCAGCAGCTCCTCACAGGGCATTGACTACGAGCAGTACTTC,CASSSSQGIDYEQYF
-,-,TRBV11-2,TRBJ1-1,TGTGCCAGCAGCCTCCCCCTACACGGTAGTGGGGAGGAGACTGAAGCTTTCTTC,CASSLPLHGSGEETEAFF
-,-,TRBV4-2,TRBJ2-5,TGTGCCAGCAGCCGGGTCCGAGGGGTGTTGGAAAGCCAGTACTTC,CASSRVRGVLESQYF
-,TRBD2,TRBV20-1,TRBJ2-7,TGCAGTGCCAGGACTAGCGGGAGGGCTAATGAGCAGTACTTC,CSARTSGRANEQYF
many,TRBD2,TRBV6-2/TRBV6-3,TRBJ2-1,TGTGCCAGCAGTGACCCTAGCGGGAGGTTCAACAATGAGCAGTTCTTC,CASSDPSGRFNNEQFF
-,TRBD2,TRBV12-5,TRBJ2-7,TGTGCTAGTGGTCTGGCCCTAGTGGGAGGGCCCTACGAGCAGTACTTC,CASGLALVGGPYEQYF
-,TRBD1,TRBV20-1,TRBJ2-1,TGTAGTGTTAGGACAGGGGCACACAATGAGCAGTTCTTC,CSVRTGAHNEQFF
-,-,TRBV6-1,TRBJ1-1,TGTACCAGCAGCTTGGGACCGGGCGAGAACACTGAAGCTTTCTTT,CTSSLGPGENTEAFF
-,TRBD2,TRBV4-2,TRBJ2-5,TGTACCAGCAGCCAAGATCGGGGGGGGGACCAAGAGACCCAGTACTTC,CTSSQDRGGDQETQYF
-,TRBD1,TRBV6-5,TRBJ1-2,TGTGCCAGCAGCTCAGGGGGGTATGTCTGCACCTTC,CASSSGGYVCTF
-,TRBD2,TRBV6-2/TRBV6-3,TRBJ2-5,TGTGGCAGCAGTTACACGTCGCGGGAGATGGAGACCCAGTACTTC,CGSSYTSREMETQYF
few,TRBD1,TRBV11-2,TRBJ1-4,TGTGCCAGCAGCCCACAAACGACAGGGGATGAAAAACCGTTCTTT,CASSPQTTGDEKPFF
few,-,TRBV4-2,TRBJ1-4,TGTGCCAGCAGCCAACCGGGACGGATTAATGAAAAACTGTTTTTT,CASSQPGRINEKLFF
-,-,TRBV6-5,TRBJ2-5,TGTGCCAGCAGCCTTAGGGAACAGGGTCCCCAAGAGACCCAGTACTTC,CASSLREQGPQETQYF
many,TRBD2,TRBV20-1,TRBJ2-7,TGCAGTGCCTATTCCGGGACTAACGACTACGAGCAGTACTTC,CSAYSGTNDYEQYF
-,-,TRBV12-3/TRBV12-4,TRBJ2-3,TGTGCCAGCAGACAGGGACTTTTTGCAGGAGATACGCGGTATTTT,CASRQGLFAGDTRYF
few,-,TRBV4-1,TRBJ2-5,TGCGCCAGCAGCCAAGCGGGTAGGGGCCTGTCGGAGACCCAGTACTTC,CASSQAGRGLSETQYF
-,-,TRBV29-1,TRBJ1-1,TGCAGCGTTGGAGGTGGATCCGTTGATGCTTTCTTT,CSVGGGSVDAFF
-,TRBD1,TRBV28,TRBJ1-6,TGTGCAACCCGACAGGGACCCTATAATTCACCCCTCCACTTT,CATRQGPYNSPLHF
few,TRBD2,TRBV6-2/TRBV6-3,TRBJ2-5,TGTGCCAGCGGTTACAGTGTGTGGACTAGCGGGATCGACCAAGAGACCCAGTACTTC,CASGYSVWTSGIDQETQYF
many,TRBD2,TRBV6-5,TRBJ2-7,TGTGCCAGCAGGACTAGCGGCTACGAGCAGTACTTC,CASRTSGYEQYF
-,TRBD1,TRBV11-2,TRBJ1-2,TGTGCCAGCAGTCCTGCATTGGGACAGGGCCCTCACTATGGCTACACCTTC,CASSPALGQGPHYGYTF
-,TRBD1,TRBV11-1,TRBJ2-7,TGTGCCAACAGTACCTGGACAGGGTCATACGAGCAGTATTTC,CANSTWTGSYEQYF
-,TRBD2,TRBV6-1,TRBJ2-5,TGTGCTAGCAGTGAGACTAGCGGGGGGGCAGAGATCCAGTACTTC,CASSETSGGAEIQYF
few,TRBD1,TRBV11-3,TRBJ1-5,TGTGCCAGTAGCCGGGGACAGGGTGGAACAGATACGCAGCATTTT,CASSRGQGGTDTQHF
-,-,TRBV7-2,TRBJ2-4,TGTGCCAGCAGCAGCCATACAGGGACCAAAAACATTCAGTACTTC,CASSSHTGTKNIQYF
-,-,TRBV28,TRBJ2-1,TGTGCCAGCAGTTTTGCAGGAGGGGACAATGAGCAGTTCTTC,CASSFAGGDNEQFF
-,TRBD1,TRBV6-1,TRBJ1-5,TGTGCCAGCAGTAAGACAGGGGGCGCATCCCATGATCAGCCCCGGCACTTT,CASSKTGGASHDQPRHF
many,-,TRBV20-1,TRBJ1-2,TGCAGTGCTACACCCCCAGGGACGGGCGGCTACACCTTC,CSATPPGTGGYTF
-,-,TRBV4-3,TRBJ1-4,TGTGCCAGTAGACAAGCAGGGCATAATGAAAAACTGTTTTTT,CASRQAGHNEKLFF
-,TRBD1,TRBV5-5,TRBJ1-1,TGTGCCAGCAGCTTGTGGGGACAGTACATGAACACTGAAGCTTTCTTT,CASSLWGQYMNTEAFF
-,TRBD2,TRBV12-3/TRBV12-4,TRBJ2-2,TGTGCCAGCACAACGAGCGGGAGAACCGGGGAGCTGTTTTTT,CASTTSGRTGELFF
-,-,TRBV6-1,TRBJ2-1,TGTGCCAGCAGAAGACATCCCAGCTCCTACAATGAGCAGTTCTTC,CASRRHPSSYNEQFF
-,-,TRBV20-1,TRBJ2-1,TGCAGTGCTAGAGATGAAGGACAAGGCTACAGTGAGCAGTTCTTC,CSARDEGQGYSEQFF
-,TRBD2,TRBV29-1,TRBJ2-2,TGCAGCGTGGCCGGGACTAGCGTGTTCACCGGGGAGCTGTTTTTT,CSVAGTSVFTGELFF
-,TRBD2,TRBV12-3/TRBV12-4,TRBJ2-5,TGTGCCTGCAGCCCAGGCGGATTAGCGGGAAGCACCCAGTACTTC,CACSPGGLAGSTQYF
many,TRBD2,TRBV20-1,TRBJ2-1,TGCAGTGCTAGAATACCAACCGGGACTAGCAGCTACAATGAGCAGTTCTTC,CSARIPTGTSSYNEQFF
-,-,TRBV5-4,TRBJ2-5,TGTGCCAGCAGCCCGTTGGCCTTTGGGGGTCAAGAGACCCAGTACTTC,CASSPLAFGGQETQYF
-,TRBD2,TRBV20-1,TRBJ2-2,TGCAGTGCTAGAGAGGGGGGGATTGCTACCGGGGAGCTGTTTTTT,CSAREGGIATGELFF
many,-,TRBV20-1,TRBJ2-7,TGCAGTGCTAGGAGGGACAAGGGGACCAGAGAGCAGTACTTC,CSARRDKGTREQYF
few,-,TRBV11-1,TRBJ2-7,TGTGCCAGCAGCCCGGATGGGGGCTACGAGCAGTGCTTC,CASSPDGGYEQCF
-,-,TRBV20-1,TRBJ1-1,TGCAATGCTAGAGGGCAGGGGAGCAATGAAGCTTTCTTT,CNARGQGSNEAFF
-,-,TRBV20-1,TRBJ1-2,TGTAGTGCTAGTGAGGGCTACGGGGCGTCAGACTATGGCTACACCTTC,CSASEGYGASDYGYTF
-,-,TRBV20-1,TRBJ2-7,TGCAGTGCTCCCGAAGCTAGAAGCTCCTACGATCAGTACTTC,CSAPEARSSYDQYF
few,-,TRBV20-1,TRBJ1-1,TGCAGTGCTAGCTCAGGGCCCGGGATTGAAGCTTTCTTT,CSASSGPGIEAFF
once,TRBD2,TRBV6-6,TRBJ2-3,TGTGCCAGCAGACCTTTGGGACTACTCACAGATACGCAGTATTTT,CASRPLGLLTDTQYF
many,-,TRBV12-3/TRBV12-4,TRBJ2-7,TGTGCCAGCAGTTCAGATCGAAGTCCTGCCTACGAGCAGTACTTC,CASSSDRSPAYEQYF
-,-,TRBV11-1,TRBJ2-7,TGTACTAGCAGCTCTGGACAGCCGCCCTCCTACGAGCAGTACTTC,CTSSSGQPPSYEQYF
-,-,TRBV6-2/TRBV6-3,TRBJ1-2,TGTGCCAGCAGTTTATCAACCGGGACAATGGAAGGCTTCACCTTC,CASSLSTGTMEGFTF
-,-,TRBV20-1,TRBJ2-1,TGCAGTGCTTGCTATTCCGGGAAGGGGTCCTACAATGAGCAGTTCTTC,CSACYSGKGSYNEQFF
-,TRBD2,TRBV4-2,TRBJ2-5,TGTACCAGCAACCAAGGAAGCGGGAGGGCGGAGACCCAGTACTTC,CTSNQGSGRAETQYF
-,-,TRBV5-1,TRBJ1-1,TGCGCCAGCGGGGTGGGGTGGGCGCTGGCTACTGAAGCTTTCTTT,CASGVGWALATEAFF
-,TRBD1,TRBV29-1,TRBJ1-1,TGTAGCGTTGCACAGGGGTTATCCCTTAACACTGAAGCCTTCTTT,CSVAQGLSLNTEAFF